The T cell receptor (beta chain) under discussion was sequenced for a study of hypomethylating agent response in myelodysplastic syndrome. This clone is termed large. Trimming shortened V by 2 bases and J by 1 base, and 15 bases separated the two germline ends. The CDR3 covers 16 residues. CDR1 and CDR2 (germline): MGHRA, YSYEKL. Sequencing was performed with immunoSEQ multiplex PCR; in TCRdb, only in-frame clones are kept and a portion is missing. Among approximately 6,600 clones, roughly 80% were seen once, and the ten largest hold roughly 29%. This clonotype originated in a human donor with myelodysplastic syndrome. The chain combines TRBV4-1 with TRBJ2-7, with D possibly matching TRBD1 (6 bases). The sample consisted of bone marrow, taken before or after starting hypomethylating agent treatment for myelodysplastic syndrome (not recorded which). The DNA for the CDR3 is TGCGCCAGCAGCCAATCACTGACAGGTCTATCCTACGAGCAGTACTTC. This gives the protein CASSQSLTGLSYEQYF.